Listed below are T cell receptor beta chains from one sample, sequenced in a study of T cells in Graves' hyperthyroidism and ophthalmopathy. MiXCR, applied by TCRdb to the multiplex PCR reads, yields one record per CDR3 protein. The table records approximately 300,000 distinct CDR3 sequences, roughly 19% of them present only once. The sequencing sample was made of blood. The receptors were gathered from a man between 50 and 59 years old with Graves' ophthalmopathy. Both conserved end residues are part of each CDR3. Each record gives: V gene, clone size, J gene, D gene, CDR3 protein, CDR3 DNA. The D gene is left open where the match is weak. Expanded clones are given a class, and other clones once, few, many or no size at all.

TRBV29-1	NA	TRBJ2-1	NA	CSPQGNEQFF	TGCAGCCCTCAAGGCAATGAGCAGTTCTTC
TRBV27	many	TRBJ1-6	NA	CASSRLGGNSPLHF	TGTGCCAGCAGCCGCCTGGGGGGTAATTCACCCCTCCACTTT
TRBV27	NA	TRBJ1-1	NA	CASSYRVPGTEAFF	TGTGCCAGCAGTTACAGGGTCCCCGGTACTGAAGCTTTCTTT
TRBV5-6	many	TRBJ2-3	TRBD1	CASSWTGASTDTQYF	TGTGCCAGCAGCTGGACAGGGGCGAGCACAGATACGCAGTATTTT
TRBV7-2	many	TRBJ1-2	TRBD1	CASSFTGTGSHGYTF	TGTGCCAGCAGCTTTACCGGGACAGGGTCCCATGGCTACACCTTC
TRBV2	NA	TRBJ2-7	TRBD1	CASIGTGGYEQYF	TGTGCCAGCATTGGGACAGGGGGCTACGAGCAGTACTTC
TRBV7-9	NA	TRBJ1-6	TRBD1	CATHRDRVNSPLHF	TGTGCCACCCACCGGGACAGAGTTAATTCACCCCTCCACTTT
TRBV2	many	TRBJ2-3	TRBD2	CASSLMRLGLAGPDTQYF	TGTGCCAGCAGCCTGATGCGTTTAGGACTAGCGGGCCCAGATACGCAGTATTTT
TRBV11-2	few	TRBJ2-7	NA	CASSPQRSYSYEQYF	TGTGCCAGCAGCCCCCAGCGGAGCTACTCCTACGAGCAGTACTTC
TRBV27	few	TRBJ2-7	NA	CAREPLPSAISYEQYF	TGTGCCAGAGAGCCTCTACCTAGCGCAATCTCCTACGAGCAGTACTTC
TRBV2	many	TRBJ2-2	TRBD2	CASSEAGGPFGELFF	TGTGCCAGCAGTGAAGCGGGAGGGCCGTTCGGGGAGCTGTTTTTT
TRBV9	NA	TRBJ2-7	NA	CASSVGRGQNEQYF	TGTGCCAGCAGCGTAGGAAGGGGTCAGAACGAGCAGTACTTC
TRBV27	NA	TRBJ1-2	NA	CASSTGTGGYTF	TGTGCCAGCAGTACCGGGACGGGAGGCTACACCTTC
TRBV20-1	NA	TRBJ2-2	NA	CSAGQFLANTGELFF	TGCAGTGCGGGACAATTCCTCGCGAACACCGGGGAGCTGTTTTTT
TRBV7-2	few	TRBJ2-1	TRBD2	CASSSWTSGSLRPNEQFF	TGTGCCAGCAGCTCCTGGACTAGCGGGAGTCTCAGGCCGAATGAGCAGTTCTTC
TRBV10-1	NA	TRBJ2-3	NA	CASSERLEDTQYF	TGCGCCAGCAGTGAGCGCCTAGAAGATACGCAGTATTTT
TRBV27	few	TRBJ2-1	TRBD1	CASSPKGTGWVRNEQFF	TGTGCCAGCAGTCCAAAGGGGACAGGGTGGGTTCGGAATGAGCAGTTCTTC
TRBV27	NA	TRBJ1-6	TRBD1	CASRLQGSYNSPLHF	TGTGCCAGCAGATTACAGGGGTCCTATAATTCACCCCTCCACTTT
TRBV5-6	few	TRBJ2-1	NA	CASSFLRDNNEQFF	TGTGCCAGCAGCTTCCTCCGGGACAACAATGAGCAGTTCTTC
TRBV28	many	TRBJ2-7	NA	CASTAGSSYEQYF	TGTGCCAGCACGGCAGGGAGCTCCTACGAGCAGTACTTC
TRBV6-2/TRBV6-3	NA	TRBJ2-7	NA	CASSRLRDGRSYEQYF	TGTGCCAGCAGTCGCCTTCGGGACGGCCGCTCCTACGAGCAGTACTTC
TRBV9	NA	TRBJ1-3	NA	CASSESGDSSGNTIYF	TGTGCCAGCAGCGAGAGTGGGGACTCCTCTGGAAACACCATATATTTT
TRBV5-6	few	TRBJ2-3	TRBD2	CASSMGLAGVGTDTQYF	TGTGCCAGCAGCATGGGACTAGCGGGAGTAGGCACAGATACGCAGTATTTT
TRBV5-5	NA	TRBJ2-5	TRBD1	CASSFRTGGLSETQYF	TGTGCCAGCAGCTTCAGGACAGGGGGGCTCTCGGAGACCCAGTACTTC
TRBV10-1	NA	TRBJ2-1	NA	CAGWGFPYNEQFF	TGCGCCGGTTGGGGGTTCCCGTACAATGAGCAGTTCTTC
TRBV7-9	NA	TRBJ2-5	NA	CASIGRDREYQETQYF	TGTGCCAGCATCGGGAGGGACAGGGAATATCAAGAAACCCAGTACTTC
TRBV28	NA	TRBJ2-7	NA	CASSTVGGLGTHEQYF	TGTGCCAGCAGTACAGTGGGAGGACTGGGAACCCACGAGCAGTACTTC
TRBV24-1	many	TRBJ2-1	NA	CATSDPGSTGNNEQFF	TGTGCCACCAGTGACCCCGGGTCGACGGGAAACAATGAGCAGTTCTTC
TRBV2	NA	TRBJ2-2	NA	CASSRDTYGELFF	TGTGCCAGCAGTAGGGACACATACGGGGAGCTGTTTTTT
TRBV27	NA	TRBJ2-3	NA	CAPINPRQDTQYF	TGTGCCCCCATAAACCCACGACAAGATACGCAGTATTTT
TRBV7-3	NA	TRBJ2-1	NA	CASSPSGTVRFF	TGTGCCAGCAGCCCGAGCGGCACGGTCCGGTTCTTC
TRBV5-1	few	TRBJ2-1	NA	CASSLVHSYNEQFF	TGCGCCAGCAGCTTGGTACACTCCTACAATGAGCAGTTCTTC
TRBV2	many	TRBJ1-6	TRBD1	CASSEHAGTGSSGSPLHF	TGTGCCAGCAGTGAACACGCCGGGACAGGGTCCTCCGGTTCACCCCTCCACTTT
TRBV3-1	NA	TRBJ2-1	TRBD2	CASSQGSGRFNEQFF	TGTGCCAGCAGCCAAGGTAGCGGGAGGTTTAATGAGCAGTTCTTC
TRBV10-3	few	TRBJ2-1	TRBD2	CAISYLPVLSGSNNEQFF	TGTGCCATCAGTTACCTCCCTGTCCTCAGCGGGAGTAACAATGAGCAGTTCTTC
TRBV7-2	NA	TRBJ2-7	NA	CASSLVLSYEQYF	TGTGCCAGCAGCTTAGTCCTCTCCTACGAGCAGTACTTC
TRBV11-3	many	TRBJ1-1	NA	CASSVASNTEAFF	TGTGCCAGCAGCGTTGCCTCCAACACTGAAGCTTTCTTT
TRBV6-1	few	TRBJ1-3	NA	CASISDGLSGNTIYF	TGTGCCAGCATCTCGGACGGGCTCTCTGGAAACACCATATATTTT
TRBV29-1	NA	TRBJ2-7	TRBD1	CSVEDGGQGNEQYF	TGCAGCGTTGAAGATGGGGGACAGGGGAACGAGCAGTACTTC
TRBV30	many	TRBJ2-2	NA	CACRTASRLGELFF	TGTGCCTGCAGGACCGCATCGAGACTCGGGGAGCTGTTTTTT
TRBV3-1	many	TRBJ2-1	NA	CASSRNRVGGNEQFF	TGTGCCAGCAGCCGGAACAGGGTGGGGGGCAATGAGCAGTTCTTC
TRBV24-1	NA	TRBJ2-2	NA	CATSDLRGSDTGELFF	TGTGCCACCAGTGATTTGAGGGGTTCGGACACCGGGGAGCTGTTTTTT
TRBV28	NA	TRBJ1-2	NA	CATQQGYGYTF	TGTGCCACCCAACAGGGCTATGGCTACACCTTC